This T cell receptor (beta chain) was captured by sequencing in a study of blood T cell repertoires in COVID-19. This table comes from immunoSEQ multiplex PCR, and its TCRdb copy is limited to in-frame clones, with some not included. The sample yields approximately 150,000 clones, approximately 80% seen once. The count of this clone is one. CDR1 is SGHRS and CDR2 is YFSETQ in the germline V gene. The CDR3 loop spans 16 amino acids. Trimming cost V 5 bases and J 0 bases; bases outside gene matches: 5. The receptor's source is a man aged 35-49 years who had recovered from COVID-19. This rearrangement joins TRBV5-1 to TRBJ2-3; 11 bases align to TRBD2. The sample was PBMCs or T cells enriched from blood (not recorded which). The CDR3 loop reads CASRSGLAGSTDTQYF. The CDR3 nucleotides read TGCGCCAGCAGGTCTGGACTAGCGGGTAGCACAGATACGCAGTATTTT.